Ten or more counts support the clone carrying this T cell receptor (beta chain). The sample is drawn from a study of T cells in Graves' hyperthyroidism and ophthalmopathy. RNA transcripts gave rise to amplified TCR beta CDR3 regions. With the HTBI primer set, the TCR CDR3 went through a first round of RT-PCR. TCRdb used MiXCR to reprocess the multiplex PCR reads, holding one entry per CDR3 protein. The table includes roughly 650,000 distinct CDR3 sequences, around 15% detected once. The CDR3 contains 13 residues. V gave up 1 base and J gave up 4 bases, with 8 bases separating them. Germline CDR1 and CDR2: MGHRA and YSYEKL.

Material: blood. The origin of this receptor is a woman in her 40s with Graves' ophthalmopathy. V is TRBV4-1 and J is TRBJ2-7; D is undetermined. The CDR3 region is CASSQALEYEQYF. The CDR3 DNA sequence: TGCGCCAGCAGCCAAGCTCTAGAATACGAGCAGTACTTC.